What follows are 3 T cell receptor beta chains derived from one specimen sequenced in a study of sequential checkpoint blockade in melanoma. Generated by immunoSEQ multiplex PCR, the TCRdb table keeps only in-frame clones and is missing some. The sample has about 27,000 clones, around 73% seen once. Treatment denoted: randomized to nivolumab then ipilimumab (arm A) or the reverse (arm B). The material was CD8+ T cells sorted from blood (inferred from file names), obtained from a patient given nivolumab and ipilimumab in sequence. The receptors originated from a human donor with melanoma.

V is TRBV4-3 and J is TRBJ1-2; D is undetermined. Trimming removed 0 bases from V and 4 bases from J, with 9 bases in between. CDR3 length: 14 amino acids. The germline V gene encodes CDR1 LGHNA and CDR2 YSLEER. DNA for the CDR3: TGCGCCAGCAGCCAAGATCCCACAGCCTATGGCTACACCTTC. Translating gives CASSQDPTAYGYTF.

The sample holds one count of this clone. This CDR3 reads CASSLRGSIIYTF. CDR3 sequence (DNA): TGTGCCAGCAGCTTGCGAGGGTCGATTATCTACACCTTC. V and J are TRBV5-6 and TRBJ1-2; D is unresolved. CDR1 and CDR2 (germline): SGHDT, YYEEEE. The V gene lost 1 base and the J gene lost 10 bases, with 14 bases spanning the gap. The CDR3 consists of 13 residues.

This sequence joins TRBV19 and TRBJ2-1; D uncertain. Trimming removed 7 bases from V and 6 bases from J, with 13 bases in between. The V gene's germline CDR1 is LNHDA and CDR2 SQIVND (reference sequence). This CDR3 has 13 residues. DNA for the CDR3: TGTGCCAGTATGGGCAACATCGGCAATGAGCAGTTCTTC. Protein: CASMGNIGNEQFF.